Below are 5 T cell receptor beta chains sequenced from a single sample in a study of T cell clones after liver transplantation. Method: immunoSEQ multiplex PCR; TCRdb's copy keeps in-frame clones and lacks some. The table records some 75,000 clones, around 80% of them present only once. The sample consisted of CD4+ T cells from blood, taken before liver transplant. These receptor sequences come from a human donor who received a liver transplant.

V gene TRBV13 combines with J gene TRBJ1-1, with D perhaps TRBD1 (6 bases). The CDR3 loop spans 14 amino acids. V gave up 2 bases and J gave up 10 bases, with 17 bases separating them. CDR1 and CDR2 from the germline V gene are PRHDT and FYEKMQ (reference sequence). The CDR3 bases are TGTGCCAGCAGCTTACGTGAGGGGGGCCGGGGAGCTTTCTTT. Amino acid sequence: CASSLREGGRGAFF.

This clone was seen a handful of times. J is TRBJ1-2 and V is TRBV7-9, with TRBD1 matching 7 bases. The CDR3 loop spans 14 amino acids. The V and J ends lost 5 bases and 4 bases, in that order; junction bases with no gene match: 7. CDR1 and CDR2 from the germline V gene are SEHNR and FQNEAQ (reference sequence). The CDR3 reads CASSPDRILYGYTF. CDR3 bases: TGTGCCAGCAGCCCGGACAGGATCCTCTATGGCTACACCTTC.

The chain uses TRBV2 and TRBJ1-1; D may be TRBD1 (6 bases). Germline V gene sequence: CDR1 SNHLY, CDR2 FYNNEI. The CDR3 sequence is 15 residues long. Trimming cost V 4 bases and J 2 bases, with 14 bases left between them. CDR3 region: CASSAAGVANTEAFF. DNA for the CDR3: TGTGCCAGCAGTGCCGCAGGGGTAGCAAACACTGAAGCTTTCTTT.

This chain connects TRBV28 to TRBJ1-4, with D possibly being TRBD1 (5 bases). V gave up 2 bases and J gave up 17 bases, with 15 bases separating them. Germline CDR1 is MDHEN and CDR2 is SYDVKM. The CDR3 covers 12 residues. DNA for the CDR3: TGTGCCAGCAGTTTACTAGAGGGACGTTATTTTTTT. Its protein is CASSLLEGRYFF.

The chain joins TRBV19 to TRBJ1-2; possible D gene TRBD1, 5 bases. V dropped 5 bases and J dropped 10 bases, with 20 bases sitting between them. This CDR3 region has 14 residues. Germline V CDR1 and CDR2: LNHDA, SQIVND (reference sequence). CDR3 DNA: TGTGCCAGTAGTCCGGACGGGACCTCCCGGCCCTACACCTTC. This encodes CASSPDGTSRPYTF.